This T cell receptor (beta chain) is from a study of blood T cell repertoires in COVID-19. Whole-study context: Acute and convalescent COVID-19 samples came from the United States, Italy and Spain. In each case, the material was cDNA or gDNA derived from T cells, B-cell-depleted T cells, or PBMCs.

CDR1 and CDR2 (germline): SGHAT, FQNNGV. The V and J ends lost 5 bases and 13 bases respectively, with 15 bases between them. The CDR3 consists of 12 residues. Per the original data handling: Using reference gene primer amplification, nucleated cell counts were estimated. This table comes from immunoSEQ multiplex PCR, and its TCRdb copy is limited to in-frame clones, with some not included. The V and J calls and clone size are taken from that table; D and trimming were inferred from the DNA. The profile shows around 50,000 clones, roughly 82% of them singletons. This receptor was taken from a woman in her sixties with acute or convalescent COVID-19. The rearrangement links TRBV11-2 to TRBJ2-1; D is unclear. Sequenced input: peripheral blood. The CDR3 DNA sequence: TGTGCCAGCAGCCCCGGCCTCGCGGCCCAGTTCTTC. Its translation is CASSPGLAAQFF.